The 25 T cell receptor beta chains presented below share a single source sample, sequenced in a study of regulatory T cells in long-lasting Graves disease. Described time point: newly diagnosed GD, antithyroid drugs for less than 3 months. PBMC RNA served as the TCR library source. Both iRepertoire HTBI primers and Arm-PCR of CDR3 regions were used to build the TCR beta libraries. TCRdb re-called the multiplex PCR reads with MiXCR, one entry per CDR3 protein. The sample includes some 500,000 distinct CDR3 sequences, about 13% seen only once; the top ten take about 9.1%. The sample was also reused in another study, on T cells in Graves' hyperthyroidism and ophthalmopathy.

The sample was peripheral blood mononuclear cells (PBMCs), taken at new diagnosis, from a patient treated with antithyroid drugs. These receptors were obtained from a man in his thirties or forties with Graves disease.

Ten or more counts support this clonotype. The V call is TRBV12-3 or TRBV12-4, the J call TRBJ2-2; D not certain. Trimming pared 3 bases from V and 0 bases from J, leaving 5 bases between. CDR3 length equals 14 residues. The CDR3 DNA follows: TGTGCCAGCAGTTTTGACGCGAACACCGGGGAGCTGTTTTTT. Translated, it gives CASSFDANTGELFF.

This clonotype occurred many times. The J gene is TRBJ2-1, the V gene TRBV5-1; 8 bases are a match to TRBD2. The CDR3 sequence is 15 residues long. Per the germline V gene, CDR1 is SGHRS and CDR2 is YFSETQ. The ends lost 0 bases at V and 9 bases at J; junction bases unmatched: 8. CDR3 sequence: CASSLAPGGPPEQFF. CDR3 DNA sequence: TGCGCCAGCAGCTTGGCCCCGGGAGGGCCTCCTGAGCAGTTCTTC.

This clonotype was picked up a small number of times. The DNA of the CDR3 is TGCAGTGCTAGTCACGCACTCGGACGGATCTCATCTGGGGCCAACGTCCTGACTTTC. This gives the protein CSASHALGRISSGANVLTF. The chain recombines TRBV20-1 with TRBJ2-6; D gene uncertain. This CDR3 region has 19 residues. Trimming pared 3 bases from V and 1 base from J, leaving 22 bases between. Germline values: CDR1 DFQATT, CDR2 SNEGSKA (reference sequence).

This clonotype was recorded a few times. The chain has TRBV18 and TRBJ2-1; TRBD2 matches 9 bases. The trim removed 2 bases at V and 10 bases at J, leaving 9 bases unmatched. In germline, CDR1 is KGHSH, CDR2 LQKENI. The CDR3 consists of 15 residues. The CDR3 region has the DNA TGTGCCAGCTCACCAATAATGACTAGCGGAGGGGAGCAGTTCTTC. It specifies CASSPIMTSGGEQFF.

This clonotype has a count of ten or more. The V call is TRBV13, the J call TRBJ2-3; D gene uncertain. Germline V gene sequence: CDR1 PRHDT, CDR2 FYEKMQ (reference sequence). The CDR3 totals 12 residues. V gave up 5 bases and J gave up 6 bases, with 9 bases separating them. CDR3 protein: CASSAGVDTQYF. DNA for the CDR3: TGTGCCAGCAGCGCCGGCGTGGATACGCAGTATTTT.

V is TRBV30 and J is TRBJ1-1; D is undetermined. CDR3 length: 12 amino acids. V dropped 4 bases and J dropped 4 bases, with 10 bases sitting between them. Looked up from germline, CDR1 is GTSNPN and CDR2 is SVGIG (reference sequence). DNA of the CDR3: TGTGCCTGGACGAGAATGAGCACTGAAGCTTTCTTT. Its translation is CAWTRMSTEAFF.

The sample holds many counts of this clonotype. The rearrangement links TRBV11-2 to TRBJ2-5, with 8 positions matching TRBD1. CDR1 and CDR2 from the germline V gene are SGHAT and FQNNGV. The length of the CDR3 is 15 residues. Unmatched junction bases numbered 11, after V lost 7 bases and J lost 4 bases. CDR3 in amino acids: CASTPGGTWGETQYF. CDR3 in DNA: TGTGCCAGCACTCCAGGGGGCACTTGGGGAGAGACCCAGTACTTC.

The chain is built from TRBV20-1 and TRBJ2-1; 8 nucleotides agree with TRBD2. V lost 5 bases and J lost 8; bases outside the gene matches: 8. The CDR3 covers 13 residues. Germline CDR1 and CDR2: DFQATT and SNEGSKA (reference sequence). As DNA, the CDR3 is TGCAGTGCTTCGGGAGGGCCCTTAGATGAGCAGTTCTTC. This gives the protein CSASGGPLDEQFF.

The genes are TRBV5-1 and TRBJ2-2, with a possible D match to TRBD1 (5 bases). This CDR3 comprises 15 residues. The germline V gene has CDR1 SGHRS and CDR2 YFSETQ. Deletions cut 4 bases from V and 0 bases from J, with 10 bases between. In nucleotides, the CDR3 is TGCGCCAGCAGCGTTCAGGGTCCGAACACCGGGGAGCTGTTTTTT. Amino acid sequence: CASSVQGPNTGELFF.

This clonotype was recorded many times. This chain uses TRBV15 with TRBJ2-5; 8 bases align to TRBD1. This CDR3 is built from 13 residues. Per the germline V gene, CDR1 is LNHNV and CDR2 is YYDKDF (reference sequence). V lost 5 bases to trimming and J lost 2 bases; unmatched junction nucleotides: 1. The CDR3 bases are TGTGCCACCAGCTGGGACAGGCAAGAGACCCAGTACTTC. Its protein is CATSWDRQETQYF.

This clonotype was detected ten times or more. The rearrangement uses TRBV2 and TRBJ2-3; D not certain. V gave up 7 bases and J gave up 3 bases, with 8 bases separating them. This CDR3 is built from 12 residues. Per the germline V gene, CDR1 is SNHLY and CDR2 is FYNNEI. The CDR3 spells CASTEFTDTQYF. CDR3 nucleotides: TGTGCCAGCACCGAGTTTACAGATACGCAGTATTTT.

In this sample, this clonotype turned up many times. This chain connects TRBV10-3 to TRBJ2-5, with D unclear. In germline, CDR1 is ENHRY, CDR2 SYGVKD. This CDR3 spans 13 amino acids. Deletions cut 4 bases from V and 5 bases from J, with 11 bases between. The CDR3 loop is CAISGKLSETQYF. The CDR3 coding sequence is TGTGCCATCAGTGGAAAGCTCTCCGAGACCCAGTACTTC.

The CDR3 region has the DNA TGTGCCAGCAGCTTGCAGGGAATCTACACCGGGGAGCTGTTTTTT. It encodes CASSLQGIYTGELFF. This chain connects TRBV5-6 to TRBJ2-2; possibly TRBD1 for D (5 bases). V lost 1 base to trimming and J lost 3 bases, with 10 bases between them. There are 15 residues in the CDR3. The germline CDR1 and CDR2 sequences are SGHDT and YYEEEE. Together with reference TRBV5-6 and TRBJ2-2, the CDR3 gives the full variable domain: DAGVTQSPTHLIKTRGQQVTLRCSPKSGHDTVSWYQQALGQGPQFIFQYYEEEERQRGNFPDRFSGHQFPNYSSELNVNALLLGDSALYLCASSLQGIYTGELFFGEGSRLTVL.

This clonotype was recorded at least ten times. The rearrangement links TRBV14 to TRBJ2-5; no clear D gene. Germline CDR1 reads SGHDN; CDR2 reads FVKESK. The CDR3 is made up of 13 amino acids. The germline V and J ends were trimmed by 1 base and 5 bases, with 8 bases remaining between them. CDR3 in DNA: TGTGCCAGCAGCCAAGGTTTACGCGAGACCCAGTACTTC. It encodes CASSQGLRETQYF.

This clonotype was detected ten times or more. The chain joins TRBV7-2 to TRBJ2-5; the D is unclear. Trimming removed 4 bases from V and 4 bases from J, with 16 bases in between. Germline loops: CDR1 SGHTA, CDR2 FQGNSA. This CDR3 comprises 15 residues. The CDR3 DNA follows: TGTGCCAGCAGCTCCCTTGGCTCCCGAGGAGAGACCCAGTACTTC. Encoded protein: CASSSLGSRGETQYF.

Many counts were recorded for this clonotype. The chain combines TRBV20-1 with TRBJ2-1; 14 bases align to TRBD2. V lost 5 bases and J lost 10; bases outside the gene matches: 7. Germline V lookup: CDR1 DFQATT, CDR2 SNEGSKA (reference sequence). There are 14 residues in the CDR3. This chain's CDR3 is CSAGGTSGGGEQFF. CDR3 nucleotide sequence: TGCAGTGCTGGAGGGACTAGCGGGGGTGGCGAGCAGTTCTTC.

This clonotype came up a few times. The chain links TRBV11-2 to TRBJ2-5; D is possibly TRBD1 (6 bases). The germline CDR1 and CDR2 sequences are SGHAT and FQNNGV. The CDR3 length is 15 residues. Trimming took off 1 base at V and 5 bases at J, with 14 bases between the two ends. CDR3 DNA sequence: TGTGCCAGCAGCTTAGCCCCGAGTCAGGGGGAGACCCAGTACTTC. Its translation: CASSLAPSQGETQYF. Full variable domain (outside the CDR3, taken from reference TRBV11-2 and TRBJ2-5): EAGVAQSPRYKIIEKRQSVAFWCNPISGHATLYWYQQILGQGPKLLIQFQNNGVVDDSQLPKDRFSAERLKGVDSTLKIQPAKLEDSAVYLCASSLAPSQGETQYFGPGTRLLVL.

The V call is TRBV5-1, the J call TRBJ2-3; the D is unclear. The CDR3 loop spans 13 amino acids. Trimming removed 9 bases at V and 2 bases at J, with 13 bases between. From germline, CDR1 is SGHRS and CDR2 YFSETQ. CDR3 in amino acids: CATRRLYTDTQYF. The CDR3 DNA reads TGCGCCACCCGACGGCTGTACACAGATACGCAGTATTTT.

This chain connects TRBV30 to TRBJ1-6; possible D gene TRBD1, 6 bases. CDR3 length: 14 amino acids. Between the trimmed V and J ends, which lost 6 bases and 9 bases, there was a span of 18 bases. Germline values: CDR1 GTSNPN, CDR2 SVGIG (reference sequence). The CDR3 DNA is TGTGCCTGCCCGACTGGGAGGGGGGGTTCACCCCTCCACTTT. It yields the protein CACPTGRGGSPLHF.

The chain carries TRBV13 and TRBJ2-4; the D gene is possibly TRBD2 (6 bases). Germline V gene sequence: CDR1 PRHDT, CDR2 FYEKMQ (reference sequence). V was pared by 1 base and J by 1 base, with 14 bases between. This CDR3 is built from 17 residues. The CDR3, as DNA: TGTGCCAGCAGCTTAGCCGAGGAGGGAACGGCCAAAAACATTCAGTACTTC. It is translated as CASSLAEEGTAKNIQYF.

Many counts were recorded for this clonotype. The chain has TRBV11-3 and TRBJ2-5; D is perhaps TRBD1 (5 bases). This CDR3 has 16 residues. V lost 4 bases and J 4 bases, leaving 19 bases between the germline ends. CDR1 and CDR2 (germline): SGHNT, YENEEA. In DNA, the CDR3 is TGTGCCAGCAGCTCTTCTGGGGCTGCCCTCCGAGAGACCCAGTACTTC. This codes for CASSSSGAALRETQYF. The variable domain in full, with the rest retrieved from reference TRBV11-3 and TRBJ2-5, is EAGVVQSPRYKIIEKKQPVAFWCNPISGHNTLYWYLQNLGQGPELLIRYENEEAVDDSQLPKDRFSAERLKGVDSTLKIQPAELGDSAVYLCASSSSGAALRETQYFGPGTRLLVL.

This clonotype was counted ten times or more. The chain employs TRBV20-1 and TRBJ2-2; TRBD2 aligns across 9 bases. Germline V lookup: CDR1 DFQATT, CDR2 SNEGSKA (reference sequence). The junction had 5 bases not matched to a gene; V was cut back by 0 bases and J by 3 bases. The CDR3 spans 16 residues. The CDR3 reads CSARDGVAGDTGELFF. As DNA, the CDR3 is TGCAGTGCTAGAGATGGGGTAGCGGGGGACACCGGGGAGCTGTTTTTT.

This clonotype has more than one count but fewer than ten. J is TRBJ1-2 and V is TRBV3-1; TRBD1 aligns across 7 bases. With 3 bases clipped from V and 5 bases from J, the junction kept 3 bases outside the gene matches. Per the germline V gene, CDR1 is LGHDT and CDR2 is YNNKEL (reference sequence). The CDR3 runs to 13 residues. Written as DNA, the CDR3 is TGTGCCAGCAGCCATCCACAGGGGTATGGCTACACCTTC. Its protein product is CASSHPQGYGYTF.

This clonotype was observed many times. CDR3 protein: CSVPGSGRGDTQYF. In DNA, the CDR3 is TGCAGTGTGCCGGGGTCTGGAAGGGGAGATACGCAGTATTTT. The J gene is TRBJ2-3, the V gene TRBV20-1; D is perhaps TRBD1 or TRBD2 (5 bases each). CDR1 DFQATT and CDR2 SNEGSKA come from the germline V gene (reference sequence). The V end was cut by 7 bases, the J end by 5 bases, with 19 bases between. This CDR3 is built from 14 residues.

In its sample, this clonotype was seen once. The chain has TRBV20-1 and TRBJ2-1; tentative D call: TRBD2 (6 bases). The germline V gene has CDR1 DFQATT and CDR2 SNEGSKA (reference sequence). V lost 6 bases and J 0 bases, leaving 24 bases between the germline ends. The CDR3 sequence is 18 residues long. The CDR3 sequence: CSAKRGWGRSSSYNEQFF. CDR3 DNA sequence: TGCAGTGCCAAAAGGGGTTGGGGGAGGTCAAGCTCCTACAATGAGCAGTTCTTC.